The clone carrying this T cell receptor (beta chain) was seen only a few times. As yet, its antigen is unknown. The investigators reverse transcribed all of the isolated RNA, so they sequenced expressed TCRB transcripts. TCRdb's copy holds only in-frame clones and misses some; the assay was immunoSEQ multiplex PCR. The sample records 150,000 to 160,000 clones, roughly 11% being singletons. The CDR3 has 13 amino acids. Germline CDR1 is MDHEN and CDR2 is SYDVKM. Deletions cut 4 bases from V and 7 bases from J, with 13 bases between. This record belongs to a study of beta chain features in type 1 diabetes. Overall study results and limits: Moderately but significantly shorter TCRB CDR3s were found in Type 1 diabetes patients in all four CD4+ subsets. Patients' naive, central memory and Treg TCRB repertoires seemed closer to one another than those of healthy donors.

Sorting that relied on CD45RO/CCR7/CD25/CD127/CD95/CD27 yielded CD4+ naive, central memory, regulatory and stem cell-like memory cells. The chain employs TRBV28 and TRBJ1-2, with D possibly being TRBD1 (6 bases). Sequencing was performed on central memory CD4+ T cells from blood. The TCR comes from a young man in good health. The CDR3 DNA sequence: TGTGCCAGCAGTTCACAGGGAGTTAGTGGCTACACCTTC. It encodes CASSSQGVSGYTF.